One and the same sample provided the 31 T cell receptor beta chains below, sequenced in a study of regulatory T cells in long-lasting Graves disease. Time point: persistent/refractory GD, antithyroid drugs over 5 years with positive TRAb. PBMCs were the source of the RNA used for TCR sequencing. Researchers made TCR beta libraries by using iRepertoire HTBI primers and running Arm-PCR on CDR3 regions. TCRdb redid the calling of the multiplex PCR reads with MiXCR, one entry per CDR3 protein. Among over 450,000 distinct CDR3 sequences, 20% to 25% were seen once, and the ten largest hold 6.5% to 9%. The material was peripheral blood mononuclear cells (PBMCs), obtained when the disease was refractory, from a patient treated with antithyroid drugs. The receptor set was obtained from a female donor with Graves disease.

This clonotype was counted a few times. The chain has TRBV9 and TRBJ1-2; TRBD1 aligns across 10 bases. V gave up 4 bases and J gave up 0 bases; unmatched junction bases: 12. The CDR3 is made up of 18 amino acids. CDR1 and CDR2 from the germline V gene are SGDLS and YYNGEE. DNA of the CDR3: TGTGCCAGCAGCAGAAGATTGACAGGGGGCTCCTCTAACTATGGCTACACCTTC. Its protein is CASSRRLTGGSSNYGYTF. The entire variable domain, with the rest obtained from reference TRBV9 and TRBJ1-2, is as follows: DSGVTQTPKHLITATGQRVTLRCSPRSGDLSVYWYQQSLDQGLQFLIQYYNGEERAKGNILERFSAQQFPDLHSELNLSSLELGDSALYFCASSRRLTGGSSNYGYTFGSGTRLTVV.

This chain links TRBV4-3 with TRBJ1-2, with 7 positions matching TRBD1. The germline V gene has CDR1 LGHNA and CDR2 YSLEER. V trimming: 4 bases; J trimming: 8 bases; junction bases outside the gene matches: 13. CDR3 length: 15 amino acids. CDR3 sequence: CASSPGQCSLGGYTF. CDR3 in DNA: TGCGCCAGCAGCCCGGGACAGTGCAGCCTGGGGGGCTACACCTTC.

The chain employs TRBV7-8 and TRBJ2-7; 8 nucleotides agree with TRBD1. J lost 7 bases, V lost 2 bases, and 16 bases had no gene match. In germline, CDR1 is SGHVS, CDR2 FQNEAQ. The CDR3 loop spans 17 amino acids. This CDR3 reads CASSLSGTGQSPGEQYF. The DNA for the CDR3 is TGTGCCAGCAGCTTATCCGGGACAGGACAGAGCCCGGGAGAGCAGTACTTC.

Ten or more counts support this clonotype. The V call is TRBV12-3 or TRBV12-4, the J call TRBJ2-5; 8 bases are a match to TRBD1. V shed 4 bases, J shed 2 bases, and the junction held 6 bases outside the gene matches. The CDR3 sequence is 15 residues long. CDR3 bases: TGTGCCAGCAGTTCCTGGGACAGGACACAAGAGACCCAGTACTTC. Amino acids: CASSSWDRTQETQYF.

This clonotype was counted between two and nine times. The CDR3 is CASSGRGGRGLQETQYF. In DNA, the CDR3 is TGTGCCAGCAGCGGAAGGGGCGGCAGGGGTCTCCAAGAGACCCAGTACTTC. The rearrangement links TRBV7-2 to TRBJ2-5, with D possibly matching TRBD1 (6 bases). Germline lookup yields CDR1 SGHTA and CDR2 FQGNSA. The CDR3 runs 17 residues. The germline V and J ends were trimmed by 5 bases and 1 base, with 20 bases remaining between them.

This clonotype was found many times. The rearrangement joins TRBV7-2 to TRBJ2-4, with 11 bases identical to TRBD2. The CDR3 is 16 amino acids. Losses at the gene ends were 0 bases for V and 6 bases for J; bases not matched to a gene: 4. Germline V gene sequence: CDR1 SGHTA, CDR2 FQGNSA. The CDR3 nucleotides are TGTGCCAGCAGCTTAGCGCCGGGACTAGCGGTAAACATTCAGTACTTC. Its protein product is CASSLAPGLAVNIQYF.

CDR3 sequence reads: CASSSTGLAGEEETQYF. In DNA form, the CDR3 reads TGTGCCAGCAGCTCTACTGGGCTAGCGGGGGAGGAAGAGACCCAGTACTTC. The gene calls are TRBV5-4 and TRBJ2-5; 10 bases line up with TRBD2. Germline lookup yields CDR1 SGHNT and CDR2 YYREEE (reference sequence). The CDR3 totals 17 residues. V lost 3 bases, J lost 3 bases, and 11 bases stayed unmatched.

This clonotype was seen only once. A much larger clone differs from this one at a single base, so this may be a read error. The rearrangement uses TRBV10-3 and TRBJ1-2; 10 nucleotides agree with TRBD1. The CDR3 is 17 residues long. Germline assignment: CDR1 ENHRY and CDR2 SYGVKD. Here the CDR3 reads CAISEGIDRGPNYGHTF. CDR3 nucleotide sequence: TGTGCCATCAGTGAGGGGATCGACAGGGGGCCTAACTATGGCCACACCTTC.

This clonotype turned up a few times. Here the CDR3 reads CSARDSQGLMDIQYF. DNA for the CDR3: TGCAGTGCTAGAGATTCGCAGGGTCTGATGGACATTCAGTACTTC. The J gene is TRBJ2-4, the V gene TRBV20-1; D possibly corresponds to TRBD1 (5 bases). This CDR3 spans 15 amino acids. V lost 0 bases, J lost 8 bases, and 17 bases lay in between. CDR1 is DFQATT and CDR2 is SNEGSKA in the germline V gene (reference sequence).

The chain uses TRBV6-2 or TRBV6-3 and TRBJ2-2, with a tentative D call TRBD1 (6 bases). The CDR3 covers 15 residues. With 6 bases removed from V and 7 bases from J, the gap between germline ends came to 18 bases. The germline V gene encodes CDR1 MNHEY and CDR2 SVGEGT. The CDR3 DNA reads as TGTGCCAGCAGAGACCTAACAGGGTCCGGCGGGGAGCTGTTTTTT. It specifies CASRDLTGSGGELFF.

Concerning this clonotype itself: A read error may account for a junction end that differs from germline. The V gene is TRBV5-1, the J gene TRBJ1-4; D remains ambiguous. The length of the CDR3 is 15 residues. Germline loops: CDR1 SGHRS, CDR2 YFSETQ. The CDR3 spells CVSSLAAGANEKLFF. The CDR3, as DNA: TGCGTCAGCAGCTTGGCGGCAGGTGCAAATGAAAAACTGTTTTTT.

There are many counts of this clonotype. This chain joins TRBV28 and TRBJ2-5; TRBD1 aligns across 10 bases. The V gene's germline CDR1 is MDHEN and CDR2 SYDVKM. V dropped 3 bases and J dropped 5; count of bases not matched to a gene: 6. The CDR3 length is 15 residues. DNA of the CDR3: TGTGCCAGCAGTTTCTCGGGACAGGGGATGGAGACCCAGTACTTC. Translated, it gives CASSFSGQGMETQYF.

This clonotype was counted many times. The rearrangement uses TRBV24-1 and TRBJ2-5; perhaps TRBD1 as D (6 bases). The V and J ends lost 3 bases and 2 bases respectively, with 9 bases between them. Germline loops: CDR1 KGHDR, CDR2 SFDVKD. CDR3 size: 14 residues. The CDR3 sequence is CATSDPDRQETQYF. The DNA for the CDR3 is TGTGCCACCAGTGATCCTGACAGGCAAGAGACCCAGTACTTC.

This clonotype came up many times. CDR3 in amino acids: CASGPLRTSNTEAFF. CDR3 bases: TGCGCCAGCGGACCCCTCCGGACGTCGAACACTGAAGCTTTCTTT. The gene calls are TRBV5-1 and TRBJ1-1; no clear D. The CDR3 is made up of 15 amino acids. V was pared by 7 bases and J by 1 base, with 17 bases between. CDR1 is SGHRS and CDR2 is YFSETQ in the germline V gene.

This clonotype was found many times. The chain couples TRBV27 to TRBJ2-7, with 8 nucleotides matching TRBD2. Germline values: CDR1 MNHEY, CDR2 SMNVEV (reference sequence). With V trimmed by 5 bases and J by 2 bases, 8 bases remained unmatched. The CDR3 length is 15 residues. The CDR3 sequence: CASSPSFGGAYEQYF. CDR3 nucleotides: TGTGCCAGCAGTCCAAGTTTCGGGGGGGCCTACGAGCAGTACTTC.

V gene TRBV7-8 combines with J gene TRBJ2-7, with D unresolved. Looked up from germline, CDR1 is SGHVS and CDR2 is FQNEAQ. The CDR3 is 15 residues long. Between the trimmed V and J ends, which lost 3 bases and 0 bases, there was a span of 12 bases. The CDR3 sequence is CASSFYRDPSYEQYF. The DNA of the CDR3 is TGTGCCAGCAGCTTCTACAGAGATCCCTCCTACGAGCAGTACTTC.

V and J are TRBV27 and TRBJ1-1; D is possibly TRBD1 (5 bases). With 11 bases removed from V and 1 base from J, the gap between germline ends came to 14 bases. The CDR3 loop spans 13 amino acids. Per the germline V gene, CDR1 is MNHEY and CDR2 is SMNVEV (reference sequence). The CDR3 nucleotides read TGTGCCGGCAAACAAACAGGGAACACTGAAGCTTTCTTT. It encodes CAGKQTGNTEAFF.

This clonotype was recorded many times. The genes are TRBV2 and TRBJ1-5; D not certain. The CDR3 contains 14 residues. V was clipped by 3 bases and J by 1 base, with 7 bases between them. CDR1 is SNHLY, CDR2 FYNNEI, per germline. CDR3 sequence: CASSDRPSNQPQHF. CDR3 coding DNA: TGTGCCAGCAGTGACCGACCCAGCAATCAGCCCCAGCATTTT.

The table lists this clonotype with many counts. The gene calls are TRBV28 and TRBJ2-5, with D tentatively TRBD1 (5 bases). The germline V and J ends were trimmed by 7 bases and 5 bases, with 11 bases remaining between them. CDR3 length equals 12 residues. From germline, CDR1 is MDHEN and CDR2 SYDVKM. The CDR3 reads CASNRTPETQYF. CDR3 DNA: TGTGCCAGCAACAGGACACCGGAGACCCAGTACTTC.

V and J are TRBV28 and TRBJ1-5; D gene uncertain. The V end lost 2 bases, the J end lost 6 bases, and 11 bases lay between the germline ends. CDR1 and CDR2 from the germline V gene are MDHEN and SYDVKM. CDR3 size: 14 residues. This CDR3 is CASSLGPLSQPQHF. For the CDR3, the DNA is TGTGCCAGCAGTTTAGGCCCCTTGAGTCAGCCCCAGCATTTT.

This chain uses TRBV3-1 with TRBJ2-7, with TRBD2 matching over 11 bases. V lost 4 bases and J lost 1; bases outside the gene matches: 6. The germline V gene encodes CDR1 LGHDT and CDR2 YNNKEL (reference sequence). This CDR3 contains 16 residues. The CDR3 spells CASSRGLAGSSYEQYF. In nucleotides, the CDR3 is TGTGCCAGCAGCCGCGGACTAGCGGGTTCTTCCTACGAGCAGTACTTC.

This chain joins TRBV3-1 and TRBJ2-5, with a possible D match to TRBD1 (6 bases). This CDR3 is 14 amino acids long. Germline lookup yields CDR1 LGHDT and CDR2 YNNKEL (reference sequence). Trimming removed 6 bases from V and 8 bases from J, with 19 bases in between. CDR3 coding DNA: TGTGCCAGCAGGACATTACAGGGTTCTGCAACCCAGTACTTC. It translates to CASRTLQGSATQYF.

This clonotype has at least ten counts. The chain is built from TRBV2 and TRBJ1-1, with D uncertain. The germline V gene encodes CDR1 SNHLY and CDR2 FYNNEI. This CDR3 comprises 13 residues. Trimming removed 1 base at V and 3 bases at J, with 6 bases between. The CDR3 DNA follows: TGTGCCAGCAGTGAAGACAATTACACTGAAGCTTTCTTT. It encodes CASSEDNYTEAFF.

The chain links TRBV10-3 to TRBJ1-5; D might be TRBD1 (5 bases). Trimming pared 6 bases from V and 6 bases from J, leaving 21 bases between. This CDR3 has 16 amino acids. CDR1 and CDR2 from the germline V gene are ENHRY and SYGVKD. The CDR3 sequence is CAISVHGTERGQPQHF. For the CDR3, the DNA is TGTGCCATCAGCGTCCACGGGACGGAACGCGGTCAGCCCCAGCATTTT.

This clonotype was found many times. V is TRBV28 and J is TRBJ1-2; D is perhaps TRBD1 (5 bases). The germline V gene has CDR1 MDHEN and CDR2 SYDVKM. This CDR3 has 14 amino acids. Trimming left V 7 bases short and J 3 bases short, with 15 bases between. The CDR3 reads CASKETGSHYGYTF. CDR3 bases: TGTGCCAGCAAGGAAACAGGTTCTCACTATGGCTACACCTTC.

This clonotype was counted ten times or more. The J gene is TRBJ2-2, the V gene TRBV11-3; no definite D call. The germline V gene has CDR1 SGHNT and CDR2 YENEEA. The CDR3 spans 15 residues. The V end was cut by 1 base, the J end by 2 bases, with 8 bases between. The CDR3 coding sequence is TGTGCCAGCAGCTTAGGAGACCAAAACACCGGGGAGCTGTTTTTT. This gives the protein CASSLGDQNTGELFF.

The J gene is TRBJ1-6, the V gene TRBV6-2 or TRBV6-3; D unclear. The CDR3 extends over 16 amino acids. V was shortened by 2 bases and J by 6 bases, with 14 bases between the two germline ends. Germline CDR1 and CDR2: MNHEY and SVGEGT. Here the CDR3 reads CASSYRVQVPNSPLHF. For the CDR3, the DNA is TGTGCCAGCAGTTACCGAGTCCAGGTTCCTAATTCACCCCTCCACTTT.

The chain is built from TRBV9 and TRBJ2-7; D possibly corresponds to TRBD2 (6 bases). The CDR3 consists of 14 residues. V was clipped by 5 bases and J by 4 bases, with 16 bases between them. CDR1 is SGDLS and CDR2 is YYNGEE in the germline V gene. The CDR3 region has the DNA TGTGCCAGCAGTCTGGGGGAGGTGTTTTACGAGCAGTACTTC. This encodes CASSLGEVFYEQYF.

In its sample, this clonotype was seen many times. The chain combines TRBV20-1 with TRBJ2-4, with D unclear. CDR1 is DFQATT, CDR2 SNEGSKA, per germline (reference sequence). V shed 3 bases and J shed 9 bases, with 21 bases lying between them. The CDR3 loop spans 15 amino acids. CDR3 sequence: CSASSSGWSLGIQYF. The CDR3 nucleotides are TGCAGTGCTAGTTCGTCCGGGTGGTCCTTAGGCATTCAGTACTTC.

In this sample, this clonotype turned up many times. CDR3 amino acids: CASSSPQGVVHEQYF. The CDR3 DNA reads TGTGCCAGCAGTTCGCCCCAGGGGGTGGTCCACGAGCAGTACTTC. The chain employs TRBV28 and TRBJ2-7; 7 bases line up with TRBD1. The CDR3 loop spans 15 amino acids. Trimming cost V 4 bases and J 5 bases; bases outside gene matches: 11. Germline loops: CDR1 MDHEN, CDR2 SYDVKM.

This clonotype came up many times. The CDR3 DNA reads TGTGCCAGCAGTTACTCGGGACAGGGACCTATCGGGGGCACTGAAGCTTTCTTT. Its protein product is CASSYSGQGPIGGTEAFF. The V gene is TRBV6-2 or TRBV6-3, the J gene TRBJ1-1; 9 nucleotides line up with TRBD1. J gave up 4 bases and V 0 bases, and 12 bases lay outside the gene matches. This CDR3 region has 18 residues. Germline V gene lookup returns CDR1 MNHEY and CDR2 SVGEGT.